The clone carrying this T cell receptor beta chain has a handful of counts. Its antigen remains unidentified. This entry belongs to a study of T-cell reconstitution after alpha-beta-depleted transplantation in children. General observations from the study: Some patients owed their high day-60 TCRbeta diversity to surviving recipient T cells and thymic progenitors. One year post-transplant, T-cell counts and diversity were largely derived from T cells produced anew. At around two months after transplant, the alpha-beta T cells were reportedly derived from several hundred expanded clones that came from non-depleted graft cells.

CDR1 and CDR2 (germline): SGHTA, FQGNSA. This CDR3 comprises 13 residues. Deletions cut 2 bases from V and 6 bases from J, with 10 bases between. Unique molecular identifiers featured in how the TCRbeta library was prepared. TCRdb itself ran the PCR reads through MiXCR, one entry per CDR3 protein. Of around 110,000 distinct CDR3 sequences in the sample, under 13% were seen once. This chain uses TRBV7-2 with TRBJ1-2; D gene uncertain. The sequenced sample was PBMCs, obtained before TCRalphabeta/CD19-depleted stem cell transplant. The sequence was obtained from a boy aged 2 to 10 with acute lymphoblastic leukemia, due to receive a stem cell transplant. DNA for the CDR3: TGTGCCAGCAGCTTATCTCGGGCGAATGGCTACACCTTC. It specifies CASSLSRANGYTF.